This paragraph reports one T cell receptor (beta chain). As originally analysed: Amplification with reference gene primers provided the estimates of nucleated cell counts. The repertoire was sequenced with immunoSEQ multiplex PCR; TCRdb's copy has only in-frame clones and lacks some. V, J and clone size derive from that table, while D and trimming were established from the DNA sequence. This sample carries 40,000 or so clones, over 75% of them seen once, and the ten largest clones take over 8%. These data belong to a study of blood T cell repertoires in COVID-19. Turning to the study itself: Researchers got acute and convalescent COVID-19 samples from the United States, Italy and Spain. Nucleic acid was either cDNA or gDNA, and it came from T cells, B-cell-depleted T cells, or PBMCs.

Per the germline V gene, CDR1 is MGHDK and CDR2 is SYGVNS. J lost 7 bases, V lost 6 bases, and 7 bases had no gene match. This CDR3 has 15 amino acids. The chain carries TRBV25-1 and TRBJ2-1; 12 positions match TRBD2. What was sequenced was peripheral blood. This sequence was found in a human donor in a cohort sampled during active COVID-19. CDR3 sequence (DNA): TGTGCCAGCAGGACGGGACTAGCGGGTTGGAATGAGCAGTTCTTC. It encodes CASRTGLAGWNEQFF.